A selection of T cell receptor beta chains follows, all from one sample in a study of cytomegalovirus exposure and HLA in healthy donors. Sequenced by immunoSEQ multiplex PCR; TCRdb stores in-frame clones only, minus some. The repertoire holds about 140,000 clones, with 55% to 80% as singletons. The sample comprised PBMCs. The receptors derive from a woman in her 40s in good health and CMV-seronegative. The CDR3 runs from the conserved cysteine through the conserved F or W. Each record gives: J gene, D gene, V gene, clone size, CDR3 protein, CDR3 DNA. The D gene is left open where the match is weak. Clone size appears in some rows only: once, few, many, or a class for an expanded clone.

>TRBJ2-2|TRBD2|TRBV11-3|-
CASSPSGGAGGELFF
TGTGCCAGCAGTCCCAGCGGGGGGGCTGGCGGGGAGCTGTTTTTT
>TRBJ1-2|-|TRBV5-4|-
CASSPRVGTTGYTF
TGTGCCAGCAGCCCCCGTGTAGGGACTACTGGCTACACCTTC
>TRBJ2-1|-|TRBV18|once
CASSSTGFNEQFF
TGTGCCAGCTCATCAACAGGGTTTAATGAGCAGTTCTTC
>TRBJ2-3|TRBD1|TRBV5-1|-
CASSLGSGGDTQYF
TGCGCCAGCAGCTTGGGATCAGGGGGAGATACGCAGTATTTT
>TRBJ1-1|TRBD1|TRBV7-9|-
CASSLERQGNTEAFF
TGTGCCAGCAGCTTAGAACGACAGGGGAACACTGAAGCTTTCTTT
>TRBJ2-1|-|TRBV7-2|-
CASSLQIQGGSEQFF
TGTGCCAGCAGCCTTCAAATCCAGGGGGGAAGTGAGCAGTTCTTC
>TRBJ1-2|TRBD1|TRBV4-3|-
CASSSQTGEYGYTF
TGCGCCAGCAGCTCCCAGACAGGGGAGTATGGCTACACCTTC
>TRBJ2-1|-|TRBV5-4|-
CASSLGGGDRRYNEQFF
TGTGCCAGCAGCTTGGGCGGGGGGGACAGGAGATACAATGAGCAGTTCTTC
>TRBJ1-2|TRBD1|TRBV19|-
CASSIQGTGGHGYTF
TGTGCCAGTAGTATCCAAGGGACAGGGGGACATGGCTACACCTTC
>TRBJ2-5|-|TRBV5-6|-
CASSSRGTQYF
TGTGCCAGCAGCTCCAGGGGTACCCAGTACTTC
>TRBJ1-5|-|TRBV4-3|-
CASSQDGGNQPQHF
TGCGCCAGCAGCCAAGACGGGGGAAATCAGCCCCAGCATTTT
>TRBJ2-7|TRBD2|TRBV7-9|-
CASSSGLAGYEQYF
TGTGCCAGCAGCTCGGGACTAGCGGGCTACGAGCAGTACTTC
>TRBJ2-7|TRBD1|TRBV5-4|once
CASSARQGDYEQYF
TGTGCCAGCTCAGCCCGGCAGGGGGACTACGAGCAGTACTTC
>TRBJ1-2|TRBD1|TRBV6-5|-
CASSFTDRRGGYTF
TGTGCCAGCAGTTTCACGGACAGGAGGGGGGGCTACACCTTC
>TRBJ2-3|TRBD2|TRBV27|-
CASSTSRTDTQYF
TGTGCCAGTTCGACTAGCCGCACAGATACGCAGTATTTT
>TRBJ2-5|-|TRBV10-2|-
CASSVRGKETQYF
TGCGCCAGCAGTGTCAGAGGCAAAGAGACCCAGTACTTC
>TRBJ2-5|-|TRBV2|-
CASSDQGGQETQYF
TGTGCCAGCAGTGACCAGGGGGGCCAAGAGACCCAGTACTTC
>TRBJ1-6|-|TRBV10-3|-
CAISDGGNSPLHF
TGTGCCATCAGTGATGGAGGCAATTCACCCCTCCACTTT
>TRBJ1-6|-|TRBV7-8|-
CASSLTQGPLHF
TGTGCCAGCAGCCTCACACAGGGTCCTCTCCACTTT
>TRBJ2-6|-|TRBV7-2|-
CASSLQGTISGANVLTF
TGTGCCAGCAGCCTCCAAGGGACAATCTCTGGGGCCAACGTCCTGACTTTC
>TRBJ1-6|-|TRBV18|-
CASSPPTGFSLHF
TGTGCCAGCTCACCACCTACAGGGTTCTCCCTCCACTTT
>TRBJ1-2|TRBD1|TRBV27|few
CASSHQGARLGYTF
TGTGCCAGCTCCCACCAGGGGGCCCGCTTGGGCTACACCTTC
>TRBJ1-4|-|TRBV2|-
CASSEFSRNNEKLFF
TGTGCCAGCAGTGAATTCAGCAGGAATAATGAAAAACTGTTTTTT
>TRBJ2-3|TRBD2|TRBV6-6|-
CASSYSSGDYTDTQYF
TGTGCCAGCAGTTACTCTAGCGGGGATTACACAGATACGCAGTATTTT
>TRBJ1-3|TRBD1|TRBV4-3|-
CASSQTDRGTGNTIYF
TGCGCCAGCAGCCAAACGGACAGGGGTACTGGAAACACCATATATTTT
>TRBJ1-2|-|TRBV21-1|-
CASSKKRGWKGYTF
TGTGCCAGCAGCAAAAAGAGGGGGTGGAAGGGCTACACCTTC
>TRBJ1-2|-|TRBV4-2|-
CASSQDFAGTYGYTF
TGTGCCAGCAGCCAAGATTTTGCAGGAACCTATGGCTACACCTTC
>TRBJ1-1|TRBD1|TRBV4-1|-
CASSYRGSGATEAFF
TGCGCCAGCAGCTACAGGGGGTCTGGTGCGACTGAAGCTTTCTTT
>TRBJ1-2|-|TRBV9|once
CASSKGPQGENYGYTF
TGTGCCAGCAGCAAGGGACCACAGGGTGAAAACTATGGCTACACCTTC
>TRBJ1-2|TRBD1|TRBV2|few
CASSRDRVYYGYTF
TGTGCCAGCTCACGCGACAGGGTTTACTATGGCTACACCTTC
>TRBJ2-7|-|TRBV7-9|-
CASSRGGSYEQYF
TGTGCCAGCAGCCGCGGCGGATCCTACGAGCAGTACTTC
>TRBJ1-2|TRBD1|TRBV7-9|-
CASSPGTGATLFYGYTF
TGTGCCAGCAGCCCCGGGACAGGAGCAACATTATTCTATGGCTACACCTTC